This TCR beta chain was profiled in a study of T cell responses to AZD1222 COVID-19 vaccine. The data were produced by immunoSEQ multiplex PCR, yet TCRdb's version contains in-frame clones alone and is incomplete. The data contain tens of thousands of clones, more than 80% of them seen just once; the ten biggest clones take up 1.5% to 2.5%. Trimming stripped 0 bases from V and 0 bases from J, with 19 bases between. Germline V lookup: CDR1 SGHRS, CDR2 YFSETQ. The CDR3 extends over 19 amino acids. The sequence was collected from an adult in good health. The rearrangement joins TRBV5-1 to TRBJ1-5; a possible D gene is TRBD1 (6 bases). Sequencing was performed on peripheral blood, taken on day 0 of AZD1222 vaccination. The CDR3 protein is CASSLDLNRETYSNQPQHF. For the CDR3, the DNA is TGCGCCAGCAGCTTGGATCTAAACAGGGAAACTTATAGCAATCAGCCCCAGCATTTT.